One sample yielded the 31 T cell receptor beta chains listed below, sequenced in a study of OX40 agonist ivuxolimab in advanced cancers. Receptors were amplified or captured by the immunoSEQ multiplex PCR assay. In TCRdb, the immuneACCESS table is reduced to in-frame sequences with V and J assigned. These tables do not hold every clone; where another copy was compared, an unresolved V gene accounts for under half, and the others remain unexplained. The sample table contains some 74,000 clones; only one count was recorded for 88% of them. The ten largest clones add up to approximately 0.98% of the sample. The source was CD4+ or CD8+ T cells sorted from blood, collected in a trial of the OX40 agonist ivuxolimab. All receptors derive from an adult with an advanced solid tumor such as melanoma, head and neck, liver or kidney cancer.

The V gene is TRBV5-4, the J gene TRBJ2-2; D perhaps matches TRBD1 (5 bases). The CDR3 extends over 12 amino acids. Germline lookup yields CDR1 SGHNT and CDR2 YYREEE (reference sequence). Trimming stripped 0 bases from V and 8 bases from J, with 5 bases between. The DNA for the CDR3 is TGTGCCAGCAGCTTGGACAGGGGGGAGCTGTTTTTT. It translates to CASSLDRGELFF.

The chain links TRBV7-6 to TRBJ2-7; 9 nucleotides line up with TRBD1. V trimming: 5 bases; J trimming: 3 bases; junction bases outside the gene matches: 8. Germline V lookup: CDR1 SGHVS, CDR2 FNYEAQ. The CDR3 is made up of 15 amino acids. CDR3 region: CASSLGQGGSYEQYF. Written as DNA, the CDR3 is TGTGCCAGCAGCCTGGGACAGGGTGGTAGCTACGAGCAGTACTTC.

The V and J genes are TRBV7-2 and TRBJ2-2, with TRBD1 identical over 10 bases. Germline lookup yields CDR1 SGHTA and CDR2 FQGNSA. This CDR3 is 17 amino acids long. The trim removed 0 bases at V and 3 bases at J, leaving 4 bases unmatched. In DNA form, the CDR3 reads TGTGCCAGCAGCTTAGCCCTGGGACAGGGGTACACCGGGGAGCTGTTTTTT. Translating it yields CASSLALGQGYTGELFF.

The count of this clone is one. This chain joins TRBV10-3 and TRBJ2-1; TRBD1 matches at 10 bases. The CDR3 sequence is 15 residues long. Germline V gene sequence: CDR1 ENHRY, CDR2 SYGVKD. Unmatched junction bases numbered 8, after V lost 7 bases and J lost 5 bases. The chain's CDR3 is CAINPGQGKNNEQFF. Written as DNA, the CDR3 is TGTGCCATCAACCCGGGACAGGGGAAAAACAATGAGCAGTTCTTC.

The chain links TRBV6-6 to TRBJ2-7; D perhaps matches TRBD1 (5 bases). V was trimmed by 6 bases and J by 2 bases, leaving 11 bases between them. Per the germline V gene, CDR1 is MNHNY and CDR2 is SVGAGI (reference sequence). This CDR3 is 13 amino acids long. CDR3: CASSRQLTYEQYF. In DNA, the CDR3 is TGTGCCAGCAGCCGACAGTTGACCTACGAGCAGTACTTC.

V usage is TRBV28 and J usage is TRBJ2-1; tentative D call: TRBD2 (6 bases). The CDR3 consists of 14 residues. V was pared by 2 bases and J by 5 bases, with 10 bases between. Germline V CDR1 and CDR2: MDHEN, SYDVKM. CDR3 sequence: CASSLQWRDNEQFF. In DNA form, the CDR3 reads TGTGCCAGCAGTTTACAGTGGAGGGACAATGAGCAGTTCTTC. The full variable domain, its missing parts supplied by reference TRBV28 and TRBJ2-1, is DVKVTQSSRYLVKRTGEKVFLECVQDMDHENMFWYRQDPGLGLRLIYFSYDVKMKEKGDIPEGYSVSREKKERFSLILESASTNQTSMYLCASSLQWRDNEQFFGPGTRLTVL.

In this sample, this clone turned up a few times. This chain uses TRBV7-9 with TRBJ1-1; D might be TRBD1 (6 bases). The ends were cut back, 4 bases at V and 5 bases at J, with 14 bases in the middle. Germline V gene data show CDR1 as SEHNR and CDR2 as FQNEAQ (reference sequence). The CDR3 consists of 14 residues. The DNA of the CDR3 is TGTGCCAGCAGCTCACAGGGAGTAGAGACTGAAGCTTTCTTT. Its protein is CASSSQGVETEAFF.

The CDR3 spells CASSFGGDRVEYF. The CDR3 DNA is TGTGCCAGCAGCTTTGGCGGGGATAGGGTGGAGTACTTC. The rearrangement joins TRBV7-9 to TRBJ2-7; TRBD2 might be the D (6 bases). This CDR3 is 13 amino acids long. CDR1 is SEHNR and CDR2 is FQNEAQ in the germline V gene (reference sequence). V lost 3 bases, J lost 11 bases, and 17 bases lay in between.

The gene calls are TRBV6-5 and TRBJ2-1; the match to TRBD2 covers 9 bases. Germline loops: CDR1 MNHEY, CDR2 SVGAGI. The CDR3 runs to 16 residues. V was pared by 0 bases and J by 3 bases, with 3 bases of the junction left unmatched. The DNA of the CDR3 is TGTGCCAGCAGTTACTCCAGCGGGAGGCTCTACAATGAGCAGTTCTTC. Its translation: CASSYSSGRLYNEQFF.

This chain joins TRBV5-4 and TRBJ2-1; 9 bases align to TRBD2. Germline CDR1 reads SGHNT; CDR2 reads YYREEE (reference sequence). This CDR3 is 15 amino acids long. V gave up 3 bases and J gave up 9 bases; unmatched junction bases: 10. The CDR3: CASSSGGGRASEQFF. CDR3 in DNA: TGTGCCAGCAGCTCCGGTGGCGGGAGGGCCTCTGAGCAGTTCTTC.

The chain links TRBV7-2 to TRBJ2-3; 7 bases are shared with TRBD2. The V and J ends lost 1 base and 4 bases, in that order; junction bases with no gene match: 5. CDR1 SGHTA and CDR2 FQGNSA come from the germline V gene. This CDR3 spans 15 amino acids. CDR3 region: CASSLDASGADTQYF. CDR3 sequence (DNA): TGTGCCAGCAGCTTAGATGCTAGCGGCGCAGATACGCAGTATTTT. The full variable domain, completed using reference TRBV7-2 and TRBJ2-3, is GAGVSQSPSNKVTEKGKDVELRCDPISGHTALYWYRQSLGQGLEFLIYFQGNSAPDKSGLPSDRFSAERTGGSVSTLTIQRTQQEDSAVYLCASSLDASGADTQYFGPGTRLTVL.

The chain uses TRBV5-5 and TRBJ1-2; D is unclear. The CDR3 covers 15 residues. The V gene's germline CDR1 is SGHKS and CDR2 YYEKEE (reference sequence). V shed 4 bases and J shed 5 bases, with 18 bases lying between them. The CDR3, as DNA: TGTGCCAGCAGCCGCTCCCCTGGGGAGGGTTATGGCTACACCTTC. It yields the protein CASSRSPGEGYGYTF.

This clone appeared a single time. The chain is built from TRBV2 and TRBJ2-3, with D perhaps TRBD1 or TRBD2 (5 bases each). V was trimmed by 4 bases and J by 2 bases, leaving 13 bases between them. The CDR3 sequence is 15 residues long. Germline V gene lookup returns CDR1 SNHLY and CDR2 FYNNEI. The CDR3 DNA is TGTGCCAGCAGTGTGGGTGGGGGATTCACAGATACGCAGTATTTT. This sequence encodes CASSVGGGFTDTQYF.

CDR3 amino acids: CASSWGMGQFF. CDR3 DNA: TGTGCCAGCAGCTGGGGCATGGGGCAGTTCTTC. J is TRBJ2-1 and V is TRBV7-9; TRBD1 might be the D (5 bases). V was pared by 4 bases and J by 12 bases, with 10 bases between. The CDR3 loop spans 11 amino acids. Germline CDR1 and CDR2: SEHNR and FQNEAQ (reference sequence).

This sequence joins TRBV11-1 and TRBJ2-3; 7 nucleotides align to TRBD2. Germline lookup yields CDR1 SGHAT and CDR2 FQDESV (reference sequence). The CDR3 consists of 15 residues. Trimming removed 5 bases from V and 2 bases from J; junction bases left unmatched: 7. The CDR3 here is CASSPWGGNTDTQYF. The CDR3 DNA reads TGTGCCAGCAGCCCCTGGGGGGGGAACACAGATACGCAGTATTTT. Full variable domain (outside the CDR3, taken from reference TRBV11-1 and TRBJ2-3): EAEVAQSPRYKITEKSQAVAFWCDPISGHATLYWYRQILGQGPELLVQFQDESVVDDSQLPKDRFSAERLKGVDSTLKIQPAELGDSAMYLCASSPWGGNTDTQYFGPGTRLTVL.

CDR3 amino acids: CASSTETTAASYNEQFF. CDR3 bases: TGTGCCAGCAGTACCGAAACTACAGCGGCCTCCTACAATGAGCAGTTCTTC. This chain joins TRBV7-9 and TRBJ2-1; possible D gene TRBD2, 5 bases. V gave up 6 bases and J gave up 0 bases, with 18 bases separating them. The CDR3 has 17 amino acids. Germline loops: CDR1 SEHNR, CDR2 FQNEAQ (reference sequence).

This clone was recorded once. The V gene is TRBV7-9, the J gene TRBJ2-1; D uncertain. Germline CDR1 SEHNR, CDR2 FQNEAQ (reference sequence). The CDR3 contains 15 residues. The V gene lost 6 bases and the J gene lost 0 bases, with 12 bases spanning the gap. CDR3 sequence: CASSYTLSSYNEQFF. In DNA, the CDR3 is TGTGCCAGCAGTTATACACTGAGCTCCTACAATGAGCAGTTCTTC.

V usage is TRBV10-3 and J usage is TRBJ1-2; TRBD1 might be the D (5 bases). The germline gives CDR1 ENHRY, CDR2 SYGVKD. The CDR3 runs 16 residues. Trimming stripped 6 bases from V and 2 bases from J, with 19 bases between. The CDR3 bases are TGTGCCATCAGGGAGGAAGGAGCCCAGGGAAACTATGGCTACACCTTC. It yields the protein CAIREEGAQGNYGYTF.

The CDR3 loop is CASSVRGQGDYGYTF. The DNA for the CDR3 is TGTGCCAGCAGTGTTAGGGGACAGGGGGACTATGGCTACACCTTC. The chain carries TRBV2 and TRBJ1-2; 11 bases match TRBD1. Per germline, CDR1 SNHLY and CDR2 FYNNEI. V lost 4 bases, J lost 3 bases, and 4 bases stayed unmatched. This CDR3 spans 15 amino acids. Full variable domain (outside the CDR3, taken from reference TRBV2 and TRBJ1-2): EPEVTQTPSHQVTQMGQEVILRCVPISNHLYFYWYRQILGQKVEFLVSFYNNEISEKSEIFDDQFSVERPDGSNFTLKIRSTKLEDSAMYFCASSVRGQGDYGYTFGSGTRLTVV.

The V and J genes are TRBV6-6 and TRBJ2-5; 9 bases line up with TRBD2. Germline V gives CDR1 MNHNY, CDR2 SVGAGI (reference sequence). V dropped 5 bases and J dropped 5; count of bases not matched to a gene: 12. This CDR3 comprises 16 residues. For the CDR3, the DNA is TGTGCCAGCAGTACCCCGGGACTAGCCTTCACCGAGACCCAGTACTTC. It yields the protein CASSTPGLAFTETQYF.

The CDR3 coding sequence is TGTGCCAGCAGCGTAGGGGCAGGGGGCGATGGCTACACCTTC. It yields the protein CASSVGAGGDGYTF. V is TRBV9 and J is TRBJ1-2; 8 bases map to TRBD1. The V segment lost 0 bases and the J segment 6 bases; nucleotides outside the gene matches: 4. Per germline, CDR1 SGDLS and CDR2 YYNGEE. This CDR3 region has 14 residues.

This rearrangement joins TRBV11-2 to TRBJ2-1; 11 bases match TRBD2. The CDR3 extends over 15 amino acids. V trimming: 1 base; J trimming: 10 bases; junction bases outside the gene matches: 6. Germline lookup yields CDR1 SGHAT and CDR2 FQNNGV. This CDR3 is CASSLVLAGGGEQFF. CDR3 DNA: TGTGCCAGCAGCTTAGTTCTAGCGGGGGGCGGCGAGCAGTTCTTC.

The CDR3 spells CASSGRSQFTDTQYF. CDR3 nucleotide sequence: TGTGCCAGCAGTGGTAGGTCCCAATTTACGGATACGCAGTATTTT. V is TRBV2 and J is TRBJ2-3; no firm D call. Trimming cost V 4 bases and J 6 bases, with 17 bases left between them. Germline-derived CDR1 and CDR2 are SNHLY and FYNNEI. The length of the CDR3 is 15 residues.

This rearrangement joins TRBV29-1 to TRBJ2-5; no clear D gene. Per the germline V gene, CDR1 is SQVTM and CDR2 is ANQGSEA. The V and J ends lost 6 bases and 3 bases respectively, with 5 bases between them. This CDR3 region has 10 residues. In DNA form, the CDR3 reads TGCAGCGTGCATGAAGAGACCCAGTACTTC. This encodes CSVHEETQYF.

The genes are TRBV19 and TRBJ2-5; TRBD2 agrees at 7 bases. The V gene end was trimmed by 5 bases and the J gene end by 3 bases; junction bases not matched to a gene: 9. This CDR3 is 15 amino acids long. Germline V gene lookup returns CDR1 LNHDA and CDR2 SQIVND (reference sequence). The DNA for the CDR3 is TGTGCCAGTAGTGGATCAGGACTAGTCGAAGAGACCCAGTACTTC. Translating it yields CASSGSGLVEETQYF.

The V call is TRBV14, the J call TRBJ1-4; 7 bases line up with TRBD1. Germline-derived CDR1 and CDR2 are SGHDN and FVKESK. The CDR3 runs to 14 residues. J lost 6 bases, V lost 4 bases, and 5 bases had no gene match. DNA for the CDR3: TGTGCCAGCAGCCTAGGGGGCGCGGATGAAAAACTGTTTTTT. Its protein product is CASSLGGADEKLFF.

V gene TRBV15 combines with J gene TRBJ2-1; 10 bases align to TRBD2. The CDR3 runs 16 residues. Germline V lookup: CDR1 LNHNV, CDR2 YYDKDF (reference sequence). The V segment lost 0 bases and the J segment 4 bases; nucleotides outside the gene matches: 3. CDR3 protein: CATSRDSAGGYNEQFF. CDR3 coding DNA: TGTGCCACCAGCAGAGATTCAGCGGGGGGGTACAATGAGCAGTTCTTC.

The CDR3 spells CAISEPTGSETQYF. The DNA of the CDR3 is TGTGCCATCAGTGAACCAACAGGGTCGGAGACCCAGTACTTC. The chain combines TRBV10-3 with TRBJ2-5; a weak D match, TRBD1 (6 bases). Trimming removed 3 bases at V and 5 bases at J, with 13 bases between. This CDR3 is built from 14 residues. CDR1 and CDR2 (germline): ENHRY, SYGVKD.

The genes are TRBV19 and TRBJ2-5, with 7 nucleotides matching TRBD1. V was pared by 6 bases and J by 5 bases, with 6 bases of the junction left unmatched. Germline CDR1 reads LNHDA; CDR2 reads SQIVND (reference sequence). The CDR3 has 13 amino acids. The CDR3 loop reads CASSTQGWETQYF. The DNA of the CDR3 is TGTGCCAGTAGCACACAGGGGTGGGAGACCCAGTACTTC. The full variable domain, rest sourced from reference TRBV19 and TRBJ2-5, is DGGITQSPKYLFRKEGQNVTLSCEQNLNHDAMYWYRQDPGQGLRLIYYSQIVNDFQKGDIAEGYSVSREKKESFPLTVTSAQKNPTAFYLCASSTQGWETQYFGPGTRLLVL.

This rearrangement joins TRBV5-1 to TRBJ1-5, with D possibly TRBD1 on 5 matching bases. Looked up from germline, CDR1 is SGHRS and CDR2 is YFSETQ. With 0 bases removed from V and 6 bases from J, the gap between germline ends came to 13 bases. There are 15 residues in the CDR3. The CDR3 protein is CASSLAPGQGQPQHF. The CDR3 bases are TGCGCCAGCAGCTTGGCCCCAGGGCAAGGTCAGCCCCAGCATTTT.

The V gene is TRBV28, the J gene TRBJ1-3; D call uncertain. The CDR3 is 15 residues long. Trimming took off 6 bases at V and 1 base at J, with 13 bases between the two ends. Looked up from germline, CDR1 is MDHEN and CDR2 is SYDVKM. CDR3: CASRTRRGSGNTIYF. DNA of the CDR3: TGTGCCAGCAGGACTCGGAGAGGGTCTGGAAACACCATATATTTT.